This T cell receptor (beta chain) is from a study of HIV-infected patients and healthy controls. The CDR3 totals 17 residues. J lost 7 bases, V lost 0 bases, and 10 bases had no gene match. Looked up from germline, CDR1 is LGHNA and CDR2 is YNFKEQ. By frequency in the sample, this clonotype is medium-sized (0.01 to 0.1%). Its antigen is unidentified. All unsorted peripheral T cells were captured because whole blood was used without fractionation. Regarding the study as a whole: Healthy controls shared more CDR3 sequences between individuals than HIV-infected patients did. Significant mean usage differences between HIV-infected patients and controls involved eight alpha and eight beta V genes.

500 ng RNA was reverse transcribed with alpha and beta constant-region primers. Separate chain-specific third strand synthesis with multiplexing indices produced the alpha and beta libraries. Each cDNA molecule was barcoded, and a single primer pair amplified each chain. A 5' RACE adapter with a random hexamer and the SP2 primer site was joined to cDNA. TCRdb reanalysed the 5' RACE reads using MiXCR and keeps one entry per CDR3 protein. Of about 10,000 distinct CDR3 sequences listed, roughly 10% are singletons. The sample was blood, taken before antiretroviral therapy. This sequence originates from an adult with HIV infection. V is TRBV4-2 and J is TRBJ2-1; 9 bases line up with TRBD2. The CDR3 is CASSQDIVLAGSNEQFF. The CDR3 coding sequence is TGTGCCAGCAGCCAAGATATCGTCCTAGCGGGATCAAATGAGCAGTTCTTC.